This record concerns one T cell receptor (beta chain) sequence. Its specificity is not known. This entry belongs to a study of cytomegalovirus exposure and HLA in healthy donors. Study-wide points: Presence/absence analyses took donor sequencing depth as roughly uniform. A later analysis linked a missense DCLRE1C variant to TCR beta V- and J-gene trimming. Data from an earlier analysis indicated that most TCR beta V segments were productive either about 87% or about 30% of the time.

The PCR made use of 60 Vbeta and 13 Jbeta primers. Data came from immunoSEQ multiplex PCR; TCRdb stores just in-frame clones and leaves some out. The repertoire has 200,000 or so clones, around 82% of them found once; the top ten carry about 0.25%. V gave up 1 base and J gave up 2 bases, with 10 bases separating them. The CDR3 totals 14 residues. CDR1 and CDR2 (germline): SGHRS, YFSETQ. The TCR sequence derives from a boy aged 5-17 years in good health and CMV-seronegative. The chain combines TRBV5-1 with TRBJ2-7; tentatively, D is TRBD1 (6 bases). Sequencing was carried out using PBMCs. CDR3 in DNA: TGCGCCAGCAGCTTGAGGGACACTACCTACGAGCAGTACTTC. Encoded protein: CASSLRDTTYEQYF.